What follows describes a single T cell receptor beta chain. This sample is part of a study of blood T cell repertoires in COVID-19. Libraries were prepared by immunoSEQ multiplex PCR; TCRdb keeps only in-frame clonotypes and omits some of them. The repertoire holds about 300,000 clones, with about nine tenths as singletons. Sample: PBMCs or T cells enriched from blood (not recorded which). The sequence came from a woman aged 45-65 years who had been exposed to COVID-19.

CDR3 sequence reads: CASSQDWGVQHGYTF. In nucleotides, the CDR3 is TGTGCCAGCAGCCAAGATTGGGGGGTTCAGCATGGCTACACCTTC. The J gene is TRBJ1-2, the V gene TRBV3-1 (or the pseudogene TRBV3-2), with D possibly matching TRBD1 (5 bases). V shed 0 bases and J shed 6 bases, with 14 bases lying between them. The CDR3 has 15 amino acids. The V gene's germline CDR1 is LGHDT and CDR2 YNNKEL (reference sequence).